This T cell receptor (beta chain) came from a study of identical twins. Findings of the study overall: Zero-insertion findings could be partly confounded by invariant cells (MAIT and iNKT cells). In beta out-of-frame sequences, the excess sharing between twins was weaker.

Healthy Caucasians supplied all donations. V dropped 6 bases and J dropped 4; count of bases not matched to a gene: 1. This CDR3 comprises 12 residues. CDR1 and CDR2 (germline): MNHEY, SVGEGT. This clonotype occurred many times. The target antigen is unknown. Addition of a universal primer site occurred through template switching, and cDNA carried unique molecular identifiers. TCRdb recomputed calls from the 5' RACE reads with MiXCR, one row per CDR3 protein. The sample shows 700,000 to 950,000 distinct CDR3 sequences, 12% of them seen only once. A further study also used this sample, focusing on yellow fever vaccine responses in identical twins.

Material: PBMCs. The origin of this receptor is a young woman in good health. The chain recombines TRBV6-2 or TRBV6-3 with TRBJ1-2, with 8 bases matching TRBD1. Written as DNA, the CDR3 is TGTGCCAGCAGGGACAGGGCCTATGGCTACACCTTC. Its translation: CASRDRAYGYTF.